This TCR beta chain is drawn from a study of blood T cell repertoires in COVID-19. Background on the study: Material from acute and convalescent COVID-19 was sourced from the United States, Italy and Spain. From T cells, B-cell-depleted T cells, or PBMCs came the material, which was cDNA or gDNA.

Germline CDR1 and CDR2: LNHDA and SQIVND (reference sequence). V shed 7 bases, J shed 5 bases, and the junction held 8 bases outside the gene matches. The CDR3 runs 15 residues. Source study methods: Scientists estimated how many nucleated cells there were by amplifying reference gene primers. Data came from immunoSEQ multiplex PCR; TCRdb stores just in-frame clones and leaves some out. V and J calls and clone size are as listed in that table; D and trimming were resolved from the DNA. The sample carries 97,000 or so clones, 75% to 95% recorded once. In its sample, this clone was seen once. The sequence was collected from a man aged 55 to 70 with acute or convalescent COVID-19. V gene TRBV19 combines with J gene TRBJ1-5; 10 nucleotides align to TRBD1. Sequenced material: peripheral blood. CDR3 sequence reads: CASTSGTGADQPQHF. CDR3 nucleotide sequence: TGTGCCAGTACCTCCGGGACAGGGGCGGATCAGCCCCAGCATTTT. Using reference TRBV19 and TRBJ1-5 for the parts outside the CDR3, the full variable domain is DGGITQSPKYLFRKEGQNVTLSCEQNLNHDAMYWYRQDPGQGLRLIYYSQIVNDFQKGDIAEGYSVSREKKESFPLTVTSAQKNPTAFYLCASTSGTGADQPQHFGDGTRLSIL.